These 24 T cell receptor beta chains share one sample of origin, sequenced in a study of T cell clusters in autoimmune cytopenias. Each sample's input was 250 ng genomic DNA, some 40,000 genome equivalents. Multiplex touch-down PCR amplified TRB using TRB-A and TRB-B pools in one tube. TCRdb reprocessed the multiplex PCR reads, with one entry per CDR3 protein and no DNA. The table lists roughly 9,500 distinct CDR3 sequences, with over 3.5% in the top ten. Sequencing input: peripheral blood. These receptors all come from a human donor with an autoimmune cytopenia or autoimmune hepatitis (not recorded which).

The V gene is TRBV15, the J gene TRBJ2-1. CDR1 and CDR2 from the germline V gene are LNHNV and YYDKDF (reference sequence). This CDR3 comprises 18 residues. The CDR3 spells CATSRSLQWDSSYNEQFF.

By frequency, this clonotype is medium-sized. The chain joins TRBV29-1 to TRBJ2-2; no DNA is available, so the TRBD2 call from TCRdb remains unchecked. The germline V gene encodes CDR1 SQVTM and CDR2 ANQGSEA. The CDR3 is made up of 14 amino acids. The CDR3 loop reads CSVASVSRTGELFF.

The chain combines TRBV27 with TRBJ2-3; TCRdb proposes TRBD2, but this gene call is untestable without DNA. The CDR3 is 15 amino acids. Germline CDR1 and CDR2: MNHEY and SMNVEV (reference sequence). The CDR3 loop is CASSPRVAGTDTQYF.

This clonotype is medium-sized by frequency. The gene calls are TRBV6-5 and TRBJ1-5; TCRdb reports TRBD1, a call that lacks DNA to check it against. Per germline, CDR1 MNHEY and CDR2 SVGAGI. This CDR3 has 15 residues. The CDR3 protein is CASSYSGTGNQPQHF.

Judged by frequency, this clonotype is medium-sized. The CDR3 loop reads CASSLARRLPGVETQYF. The gene calls are TRBV6-2 or TRBV6-3 and TRBJ2-5; absent DNA, TCRdb's TRBD1 call cannot be checked. CDR3 length: 17 amino acids. CDR1 is MNHEY and CDR2 is SVGEGT in the germline V gene.

V gene TRBV28 combines with J gene TRBJ2-7; TCRdb gives TRBD1 as the D gene, but with no DNA this cannot be confirmed. The CDR3 sequence is 14 residues long. Looked up from germline, CDR1 is MDHEN and CDR2 is SYDVKM. This chain's CDR3 is CASSLGTVGYEQYF.

Measured by frequency, this clonotype is medium-sized. The chain links TRBV30 to TRBJ2-1; TCRdb indicates TRBD2, and absent DNA this call remains unverified. CDR1 is GTSNPN and CDR2 is SVGIG in the germline V gene (reference sequence). This CDR3 has 17 residues. The CDR3 region is CAWSSYSSGRAYNEQFF.

The chain uses TRBV7-9 and TRBJ1-2; TCRdb's D call of TRBD1 is untestable without DNA. The CDR3 length is 14 residues. CDR1 is SEHNR, CDR2 FQNEAQ, per germline (reference sequence). CDR3 amino acids: CASSPGTGKGGYTF.

This rearrangement joins TRBV20-1 to TRBJ2-7; TCRdb lists TRBD1, though no DNA is available to test this call. The CDR3 runs to 11 residues. Germline lookup yields CDR1 DFQATT and CDR2 SNEGSKA (reference sequence). The CDR3 is CSVGDPSEQYF.

This chain links TRBV21-1 with TRBJ2-3; checking the TCRdb D call of TRBD1 is not possible without DNA. TRBV21-1 is shown as a pseudogene. The CDR3 extends over 16 amino acids. The chain's CDR3 is CASSLRTFSGTDTQYF.

The chain is built from TRBV27 and TRBJ2-7. The CDR3 runs to 13 residues. The V gene's germline CDR1 is MNHEY and CDR2 SMNVEV (reference sequence). This CDR3 is CASSLSGDYEQYF.

This clonotype is deemed medium-sized (0.01 to 0.1%) by its frequency. This sequence joins TRBV29-1 and TRBJ2-7. Germline-derived CDR1 and CDR2 are SQVTM and ANQGSEA. This CDR3 region has 12 residues. The CDR3 sequence is CSVAAASYEQYF.

The J gene is TRBJ2-1, the V gene TRBV18; TCRdb's assignment of TRBD1 cannot be checked, as there is no DNA. Germline loops: CDR1 KGHSH, CDR2 LQKENI. The CDR3 consists of 13 residues. The chain's CDR3 is CASSQDIDREPFF. Drawing the rest from reference TRBV18 and TRBJ2-1, the complete variable domain is NAGVMQNPRHLVRRRGQEARLRCSPMKGHSHVYWYRQLPEEGLKFMVYLQKENIIDESGMPKERFSAEFPKEGPSILRIQQVVRGDSAAYFCASSQDIDREPFFGPGTRLTVL.

The chain uses TRBV30 and TRBJ2-7; without DNA, the TCRdb call of TRBD1 cannot be checked. The CDR3 has 13 amino acids. The germline gives CDR1 GTSNPN, CDR2 SVGIG (reference sequence). The CDR3 spells CAWSGGPGNIQYF.

This clonotype is labeled medium-sized (0.01 to 0.1%) based on frequency. This CDR3 is CASSYGGPGNTIYF. The chain employs TRBV6-5 and TRBJ1-3; with no DNA, the TCRdb D assignment of TRBD1 cannot be verified. Germline V CDR1 and CDR2: MNHEY, SVGAGI. The CDR3 extends over 14 amino acids.

This clonotype is labeled medium-sized based on frequency. The chain joins TRBV6-5 to TRBJ1-6. Germline CDR1 is MNHEY and CDR2 is SVGAGI. CDR3 length: 15 amino acids. CDR3 sequence reads: CASSYSFGWGSPLHF.

V usage is TRBV20-1 and J usage is TRBJ2-7; TCRdb's assignment of TRBD1 cannot be checked, as there is no DNA. This CDR3 is built from 13 residues. Germline lookup yields CDR1 DFQATT and CDR2 SNEGSKA (reference sequence). CDR3 residues: CSGRGFLSYEQYF.

This clonotype counts as medium-sized (0.01 to 0.1%) by frequency. The CDR3 loop reads CASQILSHPYEKLFF. The chain employs TRBV19 and TRBJ1-4. The germline V gene has CDR1 LNHDA and CDR2 SQIVND (reference sequence). The CDR3 sequence is 15 residues long. The full variable domain, rest sourced from reference TRBV19 and TRBJ1-4, is DGGITQSPKYLFRKEGQNVTLSCEQNLNHDAMYWYRQDPGQGLRLIYYSQIVNDFQKGDIAEGYSVSREKKESFPLTVTSAQKNPTAFYLCASQILSHPYEKLFFGSGTQLSVL.

This chain uses TRBV11-2 with TRBJ1-2. Germline V lookup: CDR1 SGHAT, CDR2 FQNNGV. The CDR3 spans 13 residues. The CDR3 sequence is CASSLAAGWGYTF.

The rearrangement links TRBV7-2 to TRBJ1-1; checking the TCRdb D call of TRBD1 is not possible without DNA. This CDR3 has 13 amino acids. CDR1 is SGHTA, CDR2 FQGNSA, per germline. CDR3 protein: CASSLGTDTEAFF. Supplemented by reference TRBV7-2 and TRBJ1-1, the full variable domain reads GAGVSQSPSNKVTEKGKDVELRCDPISGHTALYWYRQSLGQGLEFLIYFQGNSAPDKSGLPSDRFSAERTGGSVSTLTIQRTQQEDSAVYLCASSLGTDTEAFFGQGTRLTVV.

The rearrangement joins TRBV6-5 to TRBJ2-7. This CDR3 has 13 amino acids. Per germline, CDR1 MNHEY and CDR2 SVGAGI. The CDR3 sequence is CASNRGQTYEQYF.

This chain uses TRBV18 with TRBJ2-1; TCRdb designates TRBD2, a call that cannot be tested without DNA. The germline V gene has CDR1 KGHSH and CDR2 LQKENI. The CDR3 is 15 amino acids. CDR3 amino acids: CASSPGGPYRNEQFF. Full variable domain (missing parts from reference TRBV18 and TRBJ2-1): NAGVMQNPRHLVRRRGQEARLRCSPMKGHSHVYWYRQLPEEGLKFMVYLQKENIIDESGMPKERFSAEFPKEGPSILRIQQVVRGDSAAYFCASSPGGPYRNEQFFGPGTRLTVL.

The CDR3 region is CSARDPSRGSPEQYF. This chain uses TRBV20-1 with TRBJ2-7. Per germline, CDR1 DFQATT and CDR2 SNEGSKA (reference sequence). The CDR3 consists of 15 residues.

According to its frequency, this clonotype is medium-sized. This chain uses TRBV29-1 with TRBJ2-5; TCRdb's assignment of TRBD2 cannot be checked, as there is no DNA. The CDR3 spans 13 residues. Looked up from germline, CDR1 is SQVTM and CDR2 is ANQGSEA. The CDR3: CSVGGTPRSDQYF.